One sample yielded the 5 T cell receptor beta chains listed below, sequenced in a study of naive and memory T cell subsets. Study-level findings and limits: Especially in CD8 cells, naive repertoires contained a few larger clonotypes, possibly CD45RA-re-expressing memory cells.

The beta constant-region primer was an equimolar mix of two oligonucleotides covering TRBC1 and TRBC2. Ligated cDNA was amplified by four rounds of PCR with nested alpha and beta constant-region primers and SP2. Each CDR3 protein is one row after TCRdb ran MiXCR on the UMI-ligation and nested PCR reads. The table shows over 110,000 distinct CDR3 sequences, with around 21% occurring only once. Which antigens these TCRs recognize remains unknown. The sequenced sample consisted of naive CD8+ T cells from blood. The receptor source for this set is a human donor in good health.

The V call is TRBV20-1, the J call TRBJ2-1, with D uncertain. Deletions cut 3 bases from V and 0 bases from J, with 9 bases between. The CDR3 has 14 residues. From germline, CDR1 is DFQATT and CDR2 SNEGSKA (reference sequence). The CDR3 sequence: CSARYYSSYNEQFF. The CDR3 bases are TGCAGTGCTAGGTACTATAGCTCCTACAATGAGCAGTTCTTC.

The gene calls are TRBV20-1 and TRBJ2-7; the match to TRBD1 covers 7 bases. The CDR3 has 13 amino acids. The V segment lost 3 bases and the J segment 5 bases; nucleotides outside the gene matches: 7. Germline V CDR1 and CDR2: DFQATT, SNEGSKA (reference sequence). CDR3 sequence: CSASDRVIHEQYF. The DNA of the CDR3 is TGCAGTGCTAGCGACAGGGTGATCCACGAGCAGTACTTC.

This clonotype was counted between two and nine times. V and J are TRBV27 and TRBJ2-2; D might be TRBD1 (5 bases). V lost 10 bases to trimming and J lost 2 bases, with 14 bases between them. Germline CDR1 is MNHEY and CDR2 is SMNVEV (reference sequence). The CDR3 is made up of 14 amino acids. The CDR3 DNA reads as TGTGCCACCACCGAGGACATCAACACCGGGGAGCTGTTTTTT. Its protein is CATTEDINTGELFF.

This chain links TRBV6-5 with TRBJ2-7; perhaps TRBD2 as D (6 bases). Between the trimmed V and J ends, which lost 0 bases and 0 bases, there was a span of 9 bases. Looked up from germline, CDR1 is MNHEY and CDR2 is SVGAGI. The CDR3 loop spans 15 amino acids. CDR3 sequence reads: CASSYSEGYSYEQYF. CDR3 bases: TGTGCCAGCAGTTACTCGGAGGGATACTCCTACGAGCAGTACTTC.

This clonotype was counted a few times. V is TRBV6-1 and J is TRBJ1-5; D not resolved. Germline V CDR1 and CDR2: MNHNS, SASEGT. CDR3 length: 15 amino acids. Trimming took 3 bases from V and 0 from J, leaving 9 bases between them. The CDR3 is CASSESRFSNQPQHF. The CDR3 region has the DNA TGTGCCAGCAGTGAGTCCAGGTTTAGCAATCAGCCCCAGCATTTT.